Included here is one TCR beta chain sequence, with context. Its antigen is not known. This entry belongs to a study of a mutant IDH1 vaccine in newly diagnosed glioma. Study-level background: Vaccination began 4-6 weeks post radiotherapy alone, or with temozolomide cycles.

Germline V gene sequence: CDR1 LGHNA, CDR2 YSLEER. This CDR3 is 13 amino acids long. Trimming removed 0 bases from V and 9 bases from J; junction bases left unmatched: 4. Method: immunoSEQ multiplex PCR; TCRdb's copy keeps in-frame clones and lacks some. The repertoire holds roughly 25,000 clones, with around 80% as singletons. Time point described: week 47, end of study. In the vaccine, a single dose held 300 ug of the mutant IDH1 20-mer peptide, along with topical imiquimod. This TCR was recovered from a man in his forties with glioma. Some clones in this sample may be carry-over from other donors' samples. The material sequenced was PBMCs, taken from a glioma patient whose treatment included an IDH1 peptide vaccine. V usage is TRBV4-3 and J usage is TRBJ1-2; 7 nucleotides align to TRBD1. The CDR3 coding sequence is TGCGCCAGCAGCCAAGAGACAGGGAGACGCTACACCTTC. It yields the protein CASSQETGRRYTF.